This TCR beta chain was identified in a study of shared clonotypes between healthy human individuals. For the study at large: A couple of women and three men aged 18 to 49 made up the donors.

Measured with immunoSEQ multiplex PCR; TCRdb has only the in-frame clones, and not every one. The repertoire holds approximately 110,000 clones, 67% seen once, with roughly a quarter in the top ten. The receptor was isolated from a woman under 40 in good health. Material for sequencing was memory CD8+ T cells sorted from blood. As for subset: CD45RO+ cells pooled with CCR7-negative TemRA cells.

Here the CDR3 reads CASSYSGTGGYEQYF. In DNA, the CDR3 is TGTGCCAGCAGTTACAGCGGGACAGGGGGCTACGAGCAGTACTTC. The chain uses TRBV6-5 and TRBJ2-7, with 11 bases that match TRBD1. The germline V gene has CDR1 MNHEY and CDR2 SVGAGI. After removal of 2 bases from V and 3 bases from J, the junction contained 3 bases not matched to a gene. The CDR3 totals 15 residues.